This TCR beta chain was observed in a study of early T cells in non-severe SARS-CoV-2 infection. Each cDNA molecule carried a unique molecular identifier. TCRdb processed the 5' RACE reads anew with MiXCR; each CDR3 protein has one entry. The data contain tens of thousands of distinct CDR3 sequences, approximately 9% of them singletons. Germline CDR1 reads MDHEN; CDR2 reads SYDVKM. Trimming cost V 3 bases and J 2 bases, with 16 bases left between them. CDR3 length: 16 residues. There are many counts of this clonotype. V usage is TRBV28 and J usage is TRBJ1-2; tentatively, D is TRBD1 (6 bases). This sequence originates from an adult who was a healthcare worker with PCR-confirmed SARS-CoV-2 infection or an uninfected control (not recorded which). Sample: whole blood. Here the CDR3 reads CASSFSGAGKNYGYTF. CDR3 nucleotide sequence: TGTGCCAGCAGTTTTTCGGGGGCAGGGAAAAACTATGGCTACACCTTC.